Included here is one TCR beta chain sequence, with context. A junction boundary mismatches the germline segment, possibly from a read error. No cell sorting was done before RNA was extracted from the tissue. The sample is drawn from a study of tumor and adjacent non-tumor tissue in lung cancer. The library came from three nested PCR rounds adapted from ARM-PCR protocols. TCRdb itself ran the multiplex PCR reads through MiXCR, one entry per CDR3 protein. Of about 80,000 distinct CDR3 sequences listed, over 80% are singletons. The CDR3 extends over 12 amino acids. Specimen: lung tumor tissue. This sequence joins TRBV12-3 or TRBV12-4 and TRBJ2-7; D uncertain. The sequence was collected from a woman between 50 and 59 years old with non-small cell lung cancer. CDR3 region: CVSQRENYEQYF. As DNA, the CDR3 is TGTGTCAGCCAGAGAGAAAACTACGAGCAGTACTTC.